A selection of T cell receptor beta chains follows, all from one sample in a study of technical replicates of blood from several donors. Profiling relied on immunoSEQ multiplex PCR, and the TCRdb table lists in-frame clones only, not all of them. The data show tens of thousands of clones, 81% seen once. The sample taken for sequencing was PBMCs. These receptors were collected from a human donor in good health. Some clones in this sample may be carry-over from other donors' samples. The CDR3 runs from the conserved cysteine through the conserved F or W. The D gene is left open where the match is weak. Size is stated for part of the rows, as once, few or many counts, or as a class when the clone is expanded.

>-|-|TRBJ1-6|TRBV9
CASSATLNPGVNSPLHF
TGTGCCAGCAGCGCAACCTTAAATCCGGGAGTTAATTCACCCCTCCACTTT
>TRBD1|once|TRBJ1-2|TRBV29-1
CSVGGEGQLNYGYTF
TGCAGCGTTGGGGGCGAGGGACAGCTTAACTATGGCTACACCTTC
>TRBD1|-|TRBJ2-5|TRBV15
CATSPTGGHQETQYF
TGTGCCACCAGCCCGACAGGGGGCCACCAAGAGACCCAGTACTTC
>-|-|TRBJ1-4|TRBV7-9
CASSSDSATNEKLFF
TGTGCCAGCAGCTCAGACAGTGCAACTAATGAAAAACTGTTTTTT
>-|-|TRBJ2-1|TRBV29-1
CSVEAGFNNEQFF
TGCAGCGTTGAGGCGGGGTTCAACAATGAGCAGTTCTTC
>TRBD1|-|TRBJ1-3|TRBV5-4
CASSVGQAYPGNTIYF
TGTGCCAGCAGCGTGGGACAGGCATATCCCGGAAACACCATATATTTT
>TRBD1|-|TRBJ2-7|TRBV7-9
CASSSQGQGYEQYF
TGTGCCAGCAGCTCTCAAGGACAGGGCTACGAGCAGTACTTC
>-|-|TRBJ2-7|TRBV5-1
CASSLAGATYEQYF
TGCGCCAGCAGCTTGGCAGGGGCCACCTACGAGCAGTACTTC
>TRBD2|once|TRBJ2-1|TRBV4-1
CASSQQAGYSLNEQFF
TGCGCCAGCAGCCAACAAGCGGGATACTCCCTCAATGAGCAGTTCTTC
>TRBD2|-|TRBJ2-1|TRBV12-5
CASGFSLAGGKQFF
TGTGCTAGTGGTTTTTCCCTAGCGGGAGGGAAACAGTTCTTC
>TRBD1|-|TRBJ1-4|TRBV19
CASSSRGQGDEKLFF
TGTGCCAGTAGTTCCCGTGGGCAGGGGGATGAAAAACTGTTTTTT
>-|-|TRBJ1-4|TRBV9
CASSVNGDNEKLFF
TGTGCCAGCAGCGTTAACGGGGATAATGAAAAACTGTTTTTT
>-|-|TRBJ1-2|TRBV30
CAWSLQALIEGYTF
TGTGCCTGGAGCCTCCAGGCCCTGATCGAAGGCTACACCTTC
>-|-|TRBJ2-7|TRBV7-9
CASSQQGPPYEQYF
TGTGCCAGCAGCCAACAGGGCCCCCCCTACGAGCAGTACTTC
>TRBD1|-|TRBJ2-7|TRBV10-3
CAITVKTGGDSYEQYF
TGTGCCATCACCGTGAAGACAGGGGGTGATTCCTACGAGCAGTACTTC
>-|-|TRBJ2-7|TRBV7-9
CASRRDAYEQYF
TGTGCCAGCAGGCGGGACGCCTACGAGCAGTACTTC
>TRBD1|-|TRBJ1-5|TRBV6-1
CAISEGTAGDQPQHF
TGTGCCATCAGTGAAGGGACAGCTGGCGATCAGCCCCAGCATTTT
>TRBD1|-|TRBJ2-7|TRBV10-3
CAISMGQGASGEQYF
TGTGCCATCAGCATGGGACAGGGGGCGTCAGGGGAGCAGTACTTC
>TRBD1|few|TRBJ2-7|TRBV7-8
CASRQPRQGSEQYF
TGTGCCAGCAGACAACCCCGACAGGGTTCCGAGCAGTACTTC
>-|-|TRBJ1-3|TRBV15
CATSREVRLSGNTIYF
TGTGCCACCAGCAGAGAAGTCAGGCTCTCTGGAAACACCATATATTTT
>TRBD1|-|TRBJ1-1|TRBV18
CASSPFPIEGASNTEAFF
TGTGCCAGCTCACCATTCCCAATAGAGGGGGCATCGAACACTGAAGCTTTCTTT
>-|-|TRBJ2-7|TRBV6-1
CASVRLEHSYEQYF
TGTGCCAGCGTTCGACTCGAACACTCCTACGAGCAGTACTTC
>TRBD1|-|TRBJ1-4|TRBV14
CASSRTTGGGKLFF
TGTGCCAGCAGCCGAACCACAGGGGGCGGAAAACTGTTTTTT
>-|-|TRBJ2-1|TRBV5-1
CASSPLSVSNEQFF
TGCGCCAGCAGCCCGCTTAGCGTGTCCAATGAGCAGTTCTTC
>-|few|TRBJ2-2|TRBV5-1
CASSFQNTGELFF
TGCGCCAGCAGCTTTCAGAACACCGGGGAGCTGTTTTTT
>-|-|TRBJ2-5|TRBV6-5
CASSRERETQYF
TGTGCCAGCAGTCGGGAGCGGGAGACCCAGTACTTC
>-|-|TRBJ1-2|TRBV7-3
CASSLLGQPAGGYTF
TGTGCCAGCAGCTTACTGGGACAACCCGCCGGTGGCTACACCTTC
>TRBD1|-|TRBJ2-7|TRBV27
CASSLYLQGAYEQYF
TGTGCCAGCAGTTTATACCTACAGGGGGCCTACGAGCAGTACTTC
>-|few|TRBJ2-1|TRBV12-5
CATPTATSSYNEQFF
TGTGCTACACCCACGGCTACTAGCTCCTACAATGAGCAGTTCTTC
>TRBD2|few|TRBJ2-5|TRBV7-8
CASSLGLAGQETQYF
TGTGCCAGCAGCTTAGGACTAGCGGGGCAAGAGACCCAGTACTTC
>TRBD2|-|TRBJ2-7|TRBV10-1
CASSRGTSGDEQYF
TGCGCCAGCAGCCGAGGGACTAGCGGGGACGAGCAGTACTTC
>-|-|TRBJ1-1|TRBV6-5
CASSYSQNTEAFF
TGTGCCAGCAGTTACTCACAGAACACTGAAGCTTTCTTT
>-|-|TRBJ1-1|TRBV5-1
CASSLSAEGSEAFF
TGCGCCAGCAGCTTGTCCGCCGAAGGGAGTGAAGCTTTCTTT
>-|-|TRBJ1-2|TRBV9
CASSALLGRGYTF
TGTGCCAGCAGCGCCCTATTGGGGCGAGGCTACACCTTC
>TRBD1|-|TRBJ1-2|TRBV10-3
CAISGDWTGNYGYTF
TGTGCCATCAGTGGAGACTGGACAGGCAACTATGGCTACACCTTC
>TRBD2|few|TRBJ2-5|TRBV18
CASSRLSGGEETQYF
TGTGCCAGCTCACGACTTAGCGGGGGAGAAGAGACCCAGTACTTC
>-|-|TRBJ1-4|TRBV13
CASSSQDRSNEKLFF
TGTGCCAGCAGCTCCCAGGACAGAAGTAATGAAAAACTGTTTTTT
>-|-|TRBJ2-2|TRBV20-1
CSARRTGELFF
TGCAGTGCTAGGAGAACCGGGGAGCTGTTTTTT
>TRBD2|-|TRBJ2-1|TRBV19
CARLAGGPYNEQFF
TGTGCCAGGCTAGCGGGAGGGCCCTACAATGAGCAGTTCTTC
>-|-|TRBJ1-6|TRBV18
CASSPLGGSRSDSPLHF
TGTGCCAGCTCACCCCTTGGGGGCAGCCGATCCGATTCACCCCTCCACTTT
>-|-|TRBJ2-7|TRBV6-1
CASSEFPGVSYEQYF
TGTGCCAGCAGTGAATTCCCCGGAGTGAGCTACGAGCAGTACTTC
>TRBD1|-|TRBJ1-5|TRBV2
CASSGTGQTQPQHF
TGTGCCAGCAGTGGGACAGGGCAAACTCAGCCCCAGCATTTT
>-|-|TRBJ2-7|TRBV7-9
CASSQNQEQYF
TGTGCCAGCAGTCAGAACCAGGAGCAGTACTTC
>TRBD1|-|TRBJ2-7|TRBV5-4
CASSWGTVNEQYF
TGTGCCAGCAGCTGGGGGACAGTGAACGAGCAGTACTTC
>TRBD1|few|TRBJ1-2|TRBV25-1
CASSERGTGVDGYTF
TGTGCCAGCAGTGAAAGAGGGACAGGGGTTGATGGCTACACCTTC
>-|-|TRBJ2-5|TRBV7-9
CASSTIRGGQETQYF
TGTGCCAGCAGTACCATCCGAGGGGGCCAAGAGACCCAGTACTTC
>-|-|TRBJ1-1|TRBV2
CASSQNTEAFF
TGTGCCAGCAGTCAAAACACTGAAGCTTTCTTT
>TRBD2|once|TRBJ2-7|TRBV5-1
CASSFGTSGDNSYEQYF
TGCGCCAGCAGCTTTGGGACTAGCGGGGATAACTCCTACGAGCAGTACTTC
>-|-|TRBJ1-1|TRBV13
CASRVHGAPEAFF
TGTGCCAGCAGGGTTCATGGGGCCCCTGAAGCTTTCTTT
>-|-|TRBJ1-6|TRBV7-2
CASGGGPKNSPLHF
TGTGCCAGCGGGGGGGGACCAAAGAATTCACCCCTCCACTTT
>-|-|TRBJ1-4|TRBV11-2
CASSSRQDDEKLFF
TGTGCCAGCAGCTCTAGACAGGACGATGAAAAACTGTTTTTT
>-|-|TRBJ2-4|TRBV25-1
CASSEGTVAKNIQYF
TGTGCCAGCAGTGAAGGCACCGTAGCCAAAAACATTCAGTACTTC
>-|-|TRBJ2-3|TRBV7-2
CASSQASPRGNTQYF
TGTGCCAGCAGCCAGGCATCCCCGAGGGGGAATACGCAGTATTTT
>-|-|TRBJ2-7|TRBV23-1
CASIKGGNEQYF
TGCGCCAGCATAAAAGGGGGAAACGAGCAGTACTTC
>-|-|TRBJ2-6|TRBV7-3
CASSFTGAGANVLTF
TGTGCCAGCAGCTTCACAGGAGCTGGGGCCAACGTCCTGACTTTC
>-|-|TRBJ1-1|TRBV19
CASSILTENTEAFF
TGTGCCAGTAGTATACTTACAGAGAACACTGAAGCTTTCTTT
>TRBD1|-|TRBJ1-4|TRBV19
CASSLGQVATNEKLFF
TGTGCCAGTAGCCTCGGACAGGTCGCAACTAATGAAAAACTGTTTTTT